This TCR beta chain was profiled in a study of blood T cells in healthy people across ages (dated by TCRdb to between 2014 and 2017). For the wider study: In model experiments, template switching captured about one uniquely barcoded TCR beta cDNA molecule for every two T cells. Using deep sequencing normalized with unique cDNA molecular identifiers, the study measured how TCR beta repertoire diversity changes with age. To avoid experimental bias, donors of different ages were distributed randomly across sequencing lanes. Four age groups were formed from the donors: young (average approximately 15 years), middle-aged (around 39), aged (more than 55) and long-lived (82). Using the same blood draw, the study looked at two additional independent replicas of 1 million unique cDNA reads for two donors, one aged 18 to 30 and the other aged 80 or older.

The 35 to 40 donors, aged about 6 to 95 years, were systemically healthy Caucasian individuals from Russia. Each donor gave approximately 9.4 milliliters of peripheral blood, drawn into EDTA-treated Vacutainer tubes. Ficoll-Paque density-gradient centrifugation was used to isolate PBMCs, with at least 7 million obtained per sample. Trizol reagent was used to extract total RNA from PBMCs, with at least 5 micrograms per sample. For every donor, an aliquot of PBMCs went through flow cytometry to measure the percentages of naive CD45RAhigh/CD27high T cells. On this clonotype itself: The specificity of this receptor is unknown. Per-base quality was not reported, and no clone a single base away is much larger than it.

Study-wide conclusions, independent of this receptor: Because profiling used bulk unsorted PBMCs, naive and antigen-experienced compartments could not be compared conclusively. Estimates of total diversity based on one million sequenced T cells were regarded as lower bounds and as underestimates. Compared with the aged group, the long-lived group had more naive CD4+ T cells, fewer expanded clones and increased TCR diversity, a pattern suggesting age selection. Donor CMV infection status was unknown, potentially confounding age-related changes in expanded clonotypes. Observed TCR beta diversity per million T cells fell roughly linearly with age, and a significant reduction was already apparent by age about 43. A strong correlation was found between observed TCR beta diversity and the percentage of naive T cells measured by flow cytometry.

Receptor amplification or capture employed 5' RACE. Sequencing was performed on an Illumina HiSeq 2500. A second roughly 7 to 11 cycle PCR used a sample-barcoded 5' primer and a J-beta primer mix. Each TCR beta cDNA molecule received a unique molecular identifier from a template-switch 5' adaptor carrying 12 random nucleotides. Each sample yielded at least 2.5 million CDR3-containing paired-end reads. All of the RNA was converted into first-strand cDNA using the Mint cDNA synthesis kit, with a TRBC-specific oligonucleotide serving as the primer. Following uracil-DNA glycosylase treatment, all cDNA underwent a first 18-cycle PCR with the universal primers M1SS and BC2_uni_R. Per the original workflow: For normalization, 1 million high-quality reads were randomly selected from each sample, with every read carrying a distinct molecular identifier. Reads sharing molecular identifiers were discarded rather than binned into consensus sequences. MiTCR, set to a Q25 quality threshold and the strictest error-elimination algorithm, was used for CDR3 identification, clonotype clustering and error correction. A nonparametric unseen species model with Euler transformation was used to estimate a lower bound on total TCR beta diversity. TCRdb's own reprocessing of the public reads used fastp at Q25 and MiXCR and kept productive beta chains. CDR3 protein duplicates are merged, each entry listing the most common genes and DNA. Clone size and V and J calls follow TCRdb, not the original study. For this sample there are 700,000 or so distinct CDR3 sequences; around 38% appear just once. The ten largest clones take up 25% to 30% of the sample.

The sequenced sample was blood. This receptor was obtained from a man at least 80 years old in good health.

The CDR3 in this case is CATRMASGSYEQYF. The bases read TGTGCCACAAGAATGGCTAGCGGGAGCTACGAGCAGTACTTC. The sequence links TRBV11-2 to TRBJ2-4; TRBD2 lines up with 10 middle nucleotides. The J call may be in error: the DNA end matches TRBJ2-7 better. The CDR3 goes from the cysteine to the phenylalanine over 14 residues. CDR3 DNA is the only sequence kept; it has 42 bases, read in frame from the first base. In the germline V gene, CDR1 corresponds to SGHAT and CDR2 to FQNNGV.